A selection of T cell receptor beta chains follows, all from one sample in a study of brain T cells in children with intractable seizures. Here immunoSEQ multiplex PCR was the method, and the copy in TCRdb shows in-frame clones only, minus some. The sample lists about 320,000 clones, roughly 92% occurring once. Sequences were derived from peripheral blood, sampled about 5 months after surgery. These receptors were obtained from a boy under two years old with tuberous sclerosis and intractable seizures. The CDR3 runs from the conserved cysteine through the conserved F or W. D genes are given only for firm matches. Clone size is not always given. Where it is, it says once, few, many or a class for expanded clones.

DNA: TGTGCCAGCAGGGGCAGACCCAGGGACATTCAGTACTTC
CDR3: CASRGRPRDIQYF
J: TRBJ2-4
size: -
V: TRBV6-5
D: -

DNA: TGTGCCTGCCACCAGTCAGAGGTTCTGTATAATTCACCCCTCCACTTT
CDR3: CACHQSEVLYNSPLHF
J: TRBJ1-6
size: -
V: TRBV30
D: -

DNA: TGTGCCACCAGTGACCCACTAGCGGGAGTCTCAGATACGCAGTATTTT
CDR3: CATSDPLAGVSDTQYF
J: TRBJ2-3
size: -
V: TRBV24-1
D: TRBD2

DNA: TGTGCCAGCAGCTGGCTCGGGAATGAGCAGTTCTTC
CDR3: CASSWLGNEQFF
J: TRBJ2-1
size: -
V: TRBV5-6
D: -

DNA: TGTGCCAGCAGTTTTTGGGCAGTTAGCAATCAGCCCCAGCATTTT
CDR3: CASSFWAVSNQPQHF
J: TRBJ1-5
size: once
V: TRBV27
D: -

DNA: TGTGCCAGCAGCTCAACTAGCGGGAGGGCTCTCTTC
CDR3: CASSSTSGRALF
J: TRBJ2-1
size: -
V: TRBV7-9
D: TRBD2

DNA: TGTGCCAGCAGCCTGGCGGACAATGAGCAGTTCTTC
CDR3: CASSLADNEQFF
J: TRBJ2-1
size: -
V: TRBV13
D: -

DNA: TGTGCCTGGACGATTGGACGGGAAGCTTTCTTT
CDR3: CAWTIGREAFF
J: TRBJ1-1
size: -
V: TRBV30
D: -

DNA: TGTGCTAGCAGCTTAGATCCCCCGCCCCAAGAGACCCAGTACTTC
CDR3: CASSLDPPPQETQYF
J: TRBJ2-5
size: -
V: TRBV7-7
D: -

DNA: TGTGCCATCGCCCTGGACAGGGGGAGCGAGCAGTACTTC
CDR3: CAIALDRGSEQYF
J: TRBJ2-7
size: -
V: TRBV6-5
D: TRBD1

DNA: TGTGCCAGCAGAGTCTTCAGGTTTAGCTCCTACGAGCAGTACTTC
CDR3: CASRVFRFSSYEQYF
J: TRBJ2-7
size: once
V: TRBV6-5
D: -

DNA: TGTGCCACCAGCAGAGAGATGAACACTGAAGCTTTCTTT
CDR3: CATSREMNTEAFF
J: TRBJ1-1
size: -
V: TRBV15
D: -

DNA: TGTGCCAGCAGCGTCTCACCAGGGTATGGCTACACCTTC
CDR3: CASSVSPGYGYTF
J: TRBJ1-2
size: -
V: TRBV7-9
D: -

DNA: TGTGCCTGGAGTGTAGGGGCAGGGGAGGAAAAACTGTTTTTT
CDR3: CAWSVGAGEEKLFF
J: TRBJ1-4
size: -
V: TRBV30
D: -

DNA: TGTGCCTGGAGTCTCGTGTGGGATAATGAAAAACTGTTTTTT
CDR3: CAWSLVWDNEKLFF
J: TRBJ1-4
size: -
V: TRBV30
D: -

DNA: TGTGCCAGCAGCCAGGGTAGACGGGAAAATCAGCCCCAGCATTTT
CDR3: CASSQGRRENQPQHF
J: TRBJ1-5
size: -
V: TRBV4-2
D: -

DNA: TGTGCCAGCAGCCCTACAGGGGCAATTGGCTACACCTTC
CDR3: CASSPTGAIGYTF
J: TRBJ1-2
size: once
V: TRBV7-8
D: TRBD1

DNA: TGTGCCACCTCCCCACGGGGGGCGGAGGGCTACACCTTC
CDR3: CATSPRGAEGYTF
J: TRBJ1-2
size: -
V: TRBV6-5
D: -

DNA: TGCGCCGAGGAGGAAGACGGCTACACCTTC
CDR3: CAEEEDGYTF
J: TRBJ1-2
size: -
V: TRBV10-1
D: -

DNA: TGCAGTGCGATGACAGGCTATGGCTACACCTTC
CDR3: CSAMTGYGYTF
J: TRBJ1-2
size: -
V: TRBV20-1
D: -

DNA: TGTGCCAGCAGCTTAGAGGACGGAGTGGGGAAACTGTTTTTT
CDR3: CASSLEDGVGKLFF
J: TRBJ1-4
size: -
V: TRBV11-1
D: -

DNA: TGTGCCAGCAGCTTATCAGCGGAGGGGTCAAGTGATACGCAGTATTTT
CDR3: CASSLSAEGSSDTQYF
J: TRBJ2-3
size: -
V: TRBV11-1
D: -

DNA: TGTGCCAGCAGCTGGGCAGGCCCGGTGAACACTGAAGCTTTCTTT
CDR3: CASSWAGPVNTEAFF
J: TRBJ1-1
size: -
V: TRBV7-9
D: -

DNA: TGTGCCAGCAGCTCCACGCAGGATAATCAGCCCCAGCATTTT
CDR3: CASSSTQDNQPQHF
J: TRBJ1-5
size: -
V: TRBV3-1/TRBV3-2
D: -

DNA: TGTGCCAGCAGCCCGTTCAGGGAGACCCAGTACTTC
CDR3: CASSPFRETQYF
J: TRBJ2-5
size: -
V: TRBV3-1/TRBV3-2
D: -

DNA: TGTGCCAGCAGCTCCCAGGACCATGAGCAGTTCTTC
CDR3: CASSSQDHEQFF
J: TRBJ2-1
size: -
V: TRBV13
D: -

DNA: TGCGCCAGCAGCATAACTAGCGATGAGCAGTTCTTC
CDR3: CASSITSDEQFF
J: TRBJ2-1
size: -
V: TRBV5-1
D: TRBD2

DNA: TGCGCCAGCAGCCCCGAGACAGACTACGAGCAGTACTTC
CDR3: CASSPETDYEQYF
J: TRBJ2-7
size: -
V: TRBV5-1
D: -

DNA: TGTGCCAGCAGTTTATTCTTAGTCGGGGTGAACACTGAAGCTTTCTTT
CDR3: CASSLFLVGVNTEAFF
J: TRBJ1-1
size: -
V: TRBV28
D: -

DNA: TGTGCCAGCAGCTTAGGACTAGCTCCTTACGAGCAGTACTTC
CDR3: CASSLGLAPYEQYF
J: TRBJ2-7
size: -
V: TRBV11-3
D: TRBD2

DNA: TGTGCCAGCAGCCGATTGGGACAGGGCCCTGAAGCTTTCTTT
CDR3: CASSRLGQGPEAFF
J: TRBJ1-1
size: -
V: TRBV6-5
D: TRBD1

DNA: TGTGCCAGCAGCCATAGGGGCCGAGGTGGGGCTTTCTTT
CDR3: CASSHRGRGGAFF
J: TRBJ1-1
size: -
V: TRBV27
D: -

DNA: TGTGCCAGCAGTGCCCGAGGCGGGTATGGACAGGGGATCTATGGCTACACCTTC
CDR3: CASSARGGYGQGIYGYTF
J: TRBJ1-2
size: -
V: TRBV28
D: TRBD1

DNA: TGTGCCACAATGACAGGGTTGAACACAGATACGCAGTATTTT
CDR3: CATMTGLNTDTQYF
J: TRBJ2-3
size: -
V: TRBV10-3
D: TRBD1

DNA: TGTGCCAGCAGTGAGTACAGGGAGGGCTACGAGCAGTACTTC
CDR3: CASSEYREGYEQYF
J: TRBJ2-7
size: -
V: TRBV6-1
D: -

DNA: TGTGCCAGTAGAATGGGTCAGGGGAGCACAGATACGCAGTATTTT
CDR3: CASRMGQGSTDTQYF
J: TRBJ2-3
size: -
V: TRBV19
D: -

DNA: TGTGCCACCAGTGAACACGGGACAGCCACAGATACGCAGTATTTT
CDR3: CATSEHGTATDTQYF
J: TRBJ2-3
size: -
V: TRBV24-1
D: TRBD1

DNA: TGTGCCAGCAGTCCCGGGACAGGGGACCCCGGCGGCTACACCTTC
CDR3: CASSPGTGDPGGYTF
J: TRBJ1-2
size: -
V: TRBV27
D: TRBD1

DNA: TGCAGCGTAGGTTACCGGACAGCGAACACTGAAGCTTTCTTT
CDR3: CSVGYRTANTEAFF
J: TRBJ1-1
size: -
V: TRBV29-1
D: -

DNA: TGTGCCAGCTCAACGGGGGCGAACACTGAAGCTTTCTTT
CDR3: CASSTGANTEAFF
J: TRBJ1-1
size: once
V: TRBV18
D: -

DNA: TGTGCCAGCAGCCAAGGCGGCGGGAGTGGCTACGAGCAGTACTTC
CDR3: CASSQGGGSGYEQYF
J: TRBJ2-7
size: -
V: TRBV4-2
D: TRBD2

DNA: TGTGCCACCAGTGACCTGGGACCCTACAATGAGCAGTTCTTC
CDR3: CATSDLGPYNEQFF
J: TRBJ2-1
size: -
V: TRBV24-1
D: -

DNA: TGCAGTGCCAGGGGGGAAGAGACCCAGTACTTC
CDR3: CSARGEETQYF
J: TRBJ2-5
size: -
V: TRBV20-1
D: -

DNA: TGTGCCAGCAGGTCCTTCAGGGGGGAAACTGAAGCTTTCTTT
CDR3: CASRSFRGETEAFF
J: TRBJ1-1
size: -
V: TRBV6-5
D: TRBD1

DNA: TGTGCCAGCAGTCGGGACAGCCGGTATGGCTACACCTTC
CDR3: CASSRDSRYGYTF
J: TRBJ1-2
size: -
V: TRBV6-5
D: TRBD1

DNA: TGTGCCAGCAGCCTAGTAGGCGGCGCGCGATACACAGATACGCAGTATTTT
CDR3: CASSLVGGARYTDTQYF
J: TRBJ2-3
size: -
V: TRBV7-8
D: -